One and the same sample provided the 2 T cell receptor beta chains below, sequenced in a study of identical twins. TCRdb re-called the 5' RACE reads through MiXCR, storing one row per CDR3 protein. The sample yields about 260,000 distinct CDR3 sequences, approximately 7% seen once. These data were also reused for a study on yellow fever vaccine responses in identical twins.

What was sequenced was memory (CD45RO+) T cells sorted from blood. The source is a woman between 18 and 29 years old in good health.

This clonotype has only a few counts. This chain joins TRBV12-3 or TRBV12-4 and TRBJ2-4; tentatively, D is TRBD2 (6 bases). Deletions cut 6 bases from V and 0 bases from J, with 15 bases between. The CDR3 has 16 amino acids. CDR3 coding DNA: TGTGCCAGCAGCCCGACGGGGGAAGTAGCCAAAAACATTCAGTACTTC. Translation gives CASSPTGEVAKNIQYF.

V usage is TRBV20-1 and J usage is TRBJ1-1; D unresolved. CDR3 length: 13 residues. V dropped 2 bases and J dropped 2 bases, with 9 bases sitting between them. Germline loops: CDR1 DFQATT, CDR2 SNEGSKA (reference sequence). CDR3 nucleotides: TGCAGTGCTAGAAGGCAGGCCAACACTGAAGCTTTCTTT. Translated: CSARRQANTEAFF.